This passage covers 21 T cell receptor beta chains from one sample sequenced in a study of T-cell memory formation after mild COVID-19. Each CDR3 protein gets one entry after TCRdb re-called the 5' RACE reads with MiXCR. The sample yields just over 300,000 distinct CDR3 sequences, approximately 19% seen once. Sequencing input: PBMCs or a T cell subset sorted from them (not recorded which). The receptor set was obtained from a man younger than 35 who had mild COVID-19 (a few samples of this study predate the infection). Cell type and time point are not known.

The chain combines TRBV2 with TRBJ2-1; no reliable D call. There are 11 residues in the CDR3. V dropped 7 bases and J dropped 4 bases, with 5 bases sitting between them. Germline V lookup: CDR1 SNHLY, CDR2 FYNNEI. CDR3 bases: TGTGCCAGCACAGCGTACAATGAGCAGTTCTTC. This encodes CASTAYNEQFF.

The chain joins TRBV29-1 to TRBJ1-2, with TRBD1 identical over 8 bases. V lost 4 bases, J lost 8 bases, and 3 bases stayed unmatched. This CDR3 has 11 residues. The germline gives CDR1 SQVTM, CDR2 ANQGSEA. Written as DNA, the CDR3 is TGCAGCGTTGGGACAGGGAACGGCTACACCTTC. Encoded protein: CSVGTGNGYTF.

The gene calls are TRBV7-9 and TRBJ1-1, with a weak D call TRBD1 (6 bases). With 5 bases removed from V and 6 bases from J, the gap between germline ends came to 16 bases. The CDR3 is 14 amino acids. Germline-derived CDR1 and CDR2 are SEHNR and FQNEAQ (reference sequence). CDR3 loop: CASSQVGGAPEAFF. The DNA of the CDR3 is TGTGCCAGCAGCCAGGTGGGGGGCGCCCCTGAAGCTTTCTTT.

This clonotype occurred a few times. This chain joins TRBV21-1 and TRBJ2-7; the table assigns TRBD2, which was not confirmed against the DNA. TRBV21-1 is noted as a pseudogene. The CDR3 consists of 15 residues. CDR3 DNA: TGTGCCAGCAGCCCCGCCAGGGCTAAATACTACGAGCAGTACTTC. It is translated as CASSPARAKYYEQYF.

This chain joins TRBV7-9 and TRBJ1-1; a possible D gene is TRBD1 (5 bases). The V and J ends lost 8 bases and 9 bases respectively, with 7 bases between them. The germline V gene has CDR1 SEHNR and CDR2 FQNEAQ (reference sequence). This CDR3 contains 9 residues. Here the CDR3 DNA reads TGTGCCAGCGGGGCTAAAGCTTTCTTT. Translated: CASGAKAFF. The full variable domain, in which reference TRBV7-9 and TRBJ1-1 provide the parts outside the CDR3, is DTGVSQNPRHKITKRGQNVTFRCDPISEHNRLYWYRQTLGQGPEFLTYFQNEAQLEKSRLLSDRFSAERPKGSFSTLEIQRTEQGDSAMYLCASGAKAFFGQGTRLTVV.

This chain links TRBV5-1 with TRBJ2-1; 7 nucleotides match TRBD1. CDR1 SGHRS and CDR2 YFSETQ come from the germline V gene. This CDR3 contains 15 residues. V dropped 5 bases and J dropped 3; count of bases not matched to a gene: 8. CDR3 in amino acids: CASRSTGTDYNEQFF. For the CDR3, the DNA is TGCGCCAGCAGATCCACCGGGACAGACTACAATGAGCAGTTCTTC.

This clonotype was seen ten or more times. The genes are TRBV20-1 and TRBJ2-7, with 8 bases lining up with TRBD2. The trim removed 5 bases at V and 4 bases at J, leaving 10 bases unmatched. This CDR3 has 14 residues. From germline, CDR1 is DFQATT and CDR2 SNEGSKA (reference sequence). CDR3 residues: CSARRSGGDYEQYV. The CDR3 DNA sequence: TGCAGTGCTCGTAGAAGCGGGGGAGATTACGAGCAGTACGTC.

This clonotype was counted between two and nine times. The genes are TRBV5-8 and TRBJ2-3; D might be TRBD2 (5 bases). V was pared by 1 base and J by 4 bases, with 13 bases between. Germline V gene sequence: CDR1 SGHTS, CDR2 YDEGEE. CDR3 length: 15 amino acids. The CDR3 region is CASSLRASSADTQYF. The CDR3 nucleotides read TGTGCCAGCAGCTTGAGGGCTAGTAGCGCAGATACGCAGTATTTT.

The sample holds a few counts of this clonotype. The V call is TRBV12-3 or TRBV12-4, the J call TRBJ1-1; D gene unclear. CDR3 length: 14 residues. Trimming took 1 base from V and 5 from J, leaving 11 bases between them. The CDR3 DNA reads TGTGCCAGCAGTTTAGAGGGCCTAGGGACTGAAGCTTTCTTT. Protein product: CASSLEGLGTEAFF.

This chain connects TRBV6-5 to TRBJ2-2; tentatively, D is TRBD1 or TRBD2 (5 bases each). This CDR3 is 14 amino acids long. Between the trimmed V and J ends, which lost 6 bases and 7 bases, there was a span of 15 bases. From germline, CDR1 is MNHEY and CDR2 SVGAGI. The CDR3 DNA sequence: TGTGCCAGCAGCCACGGGACGGTAGTCGGGGAGCTGTTTTTT. Translated, it gives CASSHGTVVGELFF.

This clonotype was found many times. This chain joins TRBV5-1 and TRBJ2-3; unclear D gene. The CDR3 has 15 amino acids. V was trimmed by 0 bases and J by 0 bases, leaving 8 bases between them. The germline gives CDR1 SGHRS, CDR2 YFSETQ. As DNA, the CDR3 is TGCGCCAGCAGCTTGGCTTCAGCTAGCACAGATACGCAGTATTTT. This sequence encodes CASSLASASTDTQYF.

The rearrangement joins TRBV7-2 to TRBJ1-4, with no clear D. Trimming took 0 bases from V and 4 from J, leaving 9 bases between them. This CDR3 has 15 residues. CDR1 and CDR2 from the germline V gene are SGHTA and FQGNSA. The CDR3 here is CASSLAKNNNEKLFF. The CDR3 DNA follows: TGTGCCAGCAGCTTAGCGAAGAACAATAATGAAAAACTGTTTTTT.

The sample holds a few counts of this clonotype. The V call is TRBV30, the J call TRBJ2-5; TRBD2 might be the D (6 bases). Trimming took 0 bases from V and 4 from J, leaving 12 bases between them. The CDR3 loop spans 14 amino acids. Per germline, CDR1 GTSNPN and CDR2 SVGIG (reference sequence). CDR3 amino acids: CAWSVLGGGETQYF. The CDR3 region has the DNA TGTGCCTGGAGTGTACTTGGGGGAGGAGAGACCCAGTACTTC.

The chain recombines TRBV29-1 with TRBJ1-4; 7 nucleotides match TRBD1. The CDR3 runs to 14 residues. From germline, CDR1 is SQVTM and CDR2 ANQGSEA. The V gene end was trimmed by 2 bases and the J gene end by 5 bases; junction bases not matched to a gene: 5. DNA for the CDR3: TGCAGCGTTGAATACAGAGGGGGCAATGAAAAACTGTTTTTT. Protein product: CSVEYRGGNEKLFF.

This clonotype occurred a few times. The chain is built from TRBV4-1 and TRBJ2-7, with D unclear. The CDR3 covers 14 residues. V gave up 4 bases and J gave up 7 bases, with 17 bases separating them. Germline V gene sequence: CDR1 MGHRA, CDR2 YSYEKL. CDR3 in DNA: TGCGCCAGCAGCCCTCCTGATATGTTGGGGGAGCAGTACGTC. As protein: CASSPPDMLGEQYV.

The J gene is TRBJ2-5, the V gene TRBV5-1; 7 nucleotides agree with TRBD2. Per the germline V gene, CDR1 is SGHRS and CDR2 is YFSETQ. The length of the CDR3 is 15 residues. Trimming at V came to 0 bases and at J to 0 bases, leaving 2 bases not matched to a gene. The CDR3 bases are TGCGCCAGCAGCTTGGTGGGGGGGGACCAAGAGACCCAGTACTTC. Translation: CASSLVGGDQETQYF.

The CDR3 protein is CASTIPPQETQYF. The CDR3 DNA reads as TGTGCCAGCACCATCCCCCCACAAGAGACCCAGTACTTC. V gene TRBV7-9 combines with J gene TRBJ2-5; D gene ambiguous. CDR1 is SEHNR, CDR2 FQNEAQ, per germline (reference sequence). Trimming took 7 bases from V and 2 from J, leaving 11 bases between them. The CDR3 length is 13 residues.

Only a few counts were recorded for this clonotype. The chain is built from TRBV5-1 and TRBJ1-2, with TRBD1 matching 8 bases. The CDR3 is made up of 15 amino acids. The J segment lost 2 bases and the V segment lost 4 bases, leaving 7 bases of the junction unmatched. CDR1 is SGHRS and CDR2 is YFSETQ in the germline V gene. CDR3 residues: CASSGTGQENYGYTF. The CDR3 DNA reads as TGCGCCAGCAGCGGGACGGGACAGGAGAACTATGGCTACACCTTC.

CDR3 region: CATSSRTGASGANVLTF. The DNA of the CDR3 is TGTGCCACCAGCAGCAGGACAGGGGCATCGGGGGCCAACGTCCTGACTTTC. This chain connects TRBV15 to TRBJ2-6; 9 positions agree with TRBD1. There are 17 residues in the CDR3. Germline CDR1 and CDR2: LNHNV and YYDKDF (reference sequence). With 3 bases clipped from V and 4 bases from J, the junction kept 7 bases outside the gene matches.

In the case of this clonotype: The DNA is left out, because the CDR3 cannot be placed on it with certainty; the CDR3 is given as TCRdb lists it. This chain connects TRBV2 to TRBJ1-1; no DNA check was done on the table's D call, TRBD1. Germline lookup yields CDR1 SNHLY and CDR2 FYNNEI. The CDR3 length is 13 residues, termini included. This CDR3 reads CASSEFGTGTVFF.

The rearrangement uses TRBV6-2 or TRBV6-3 and TRBJ2-5; 8 nucleotides match TRBD1. The CDR3 runs 14 residues. Germline V gene data show CDR1 as MNHEY and CDR2 as SVGEGT. Trimming cost V 4 bases and J 4 bases; bases outside gene matches: 5. In nucleotides, the CDR3 is TGTGCCAGCAGTTCCCGGACAGGGCCAGAGACCCAGTACTTC. It codes for CASSSRTGPETQYF.